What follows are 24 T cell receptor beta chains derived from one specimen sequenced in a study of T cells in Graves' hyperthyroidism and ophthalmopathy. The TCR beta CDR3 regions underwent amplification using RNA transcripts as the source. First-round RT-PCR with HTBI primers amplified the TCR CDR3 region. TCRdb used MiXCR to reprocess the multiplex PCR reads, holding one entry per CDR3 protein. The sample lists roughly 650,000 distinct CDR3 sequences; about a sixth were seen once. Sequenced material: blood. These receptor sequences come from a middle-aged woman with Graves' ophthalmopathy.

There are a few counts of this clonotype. CDR3 DNA: TGCAGCCATGTCCGTGGACTCGAGCAGTTCTTC. Its protein product is CSHVRGLEQFF. The V gene is TRBV29-1, the J gene TRBJ2-1; D perhaps matches TRBD2 (5 bases). Trimming removed 8 bases from V and 10 bases from J, with 15 bases in between. From germline, CDR1 is SQVTM and CDR2 ANQGSEA. The CDR3 consists of 11 residues.

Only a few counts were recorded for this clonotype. The CDR3 coding sequence is TGTGCCAGCAGTGGCGCAGGGGGGCAAGAGACCCAGTACTTC. This codes for CASSGAGGQETQYF. The rearrangement joins TRBV2 to TRBJ2-5; D may be TRBD1 (7 bases). V lost 4 bases and J lost 2, with 11 bases in between. CDR3 length: 14 amino acids. Germline values: CDR1 SNHLY, CDR2 FYNNEI.

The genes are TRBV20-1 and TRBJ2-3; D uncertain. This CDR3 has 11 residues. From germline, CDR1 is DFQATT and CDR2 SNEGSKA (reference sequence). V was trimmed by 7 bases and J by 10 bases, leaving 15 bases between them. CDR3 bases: TGCAGTGTCCCAAATGTGGATGCGCAGTATTTT. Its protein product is CSVPNVDAQYF.

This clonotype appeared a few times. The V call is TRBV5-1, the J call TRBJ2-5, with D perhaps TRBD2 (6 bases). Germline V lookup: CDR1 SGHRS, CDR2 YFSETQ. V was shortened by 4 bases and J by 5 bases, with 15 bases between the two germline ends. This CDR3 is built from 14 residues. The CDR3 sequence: CASSPRNRGETQYF. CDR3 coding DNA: TGCGCCAGCAGCCCAAGAAACCGGGGGGAGACCCAGTACTTC.

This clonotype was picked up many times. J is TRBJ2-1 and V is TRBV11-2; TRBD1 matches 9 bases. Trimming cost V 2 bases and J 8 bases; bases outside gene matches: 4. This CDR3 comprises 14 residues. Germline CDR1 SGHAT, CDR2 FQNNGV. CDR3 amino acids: CASSLMGQGDEQFF. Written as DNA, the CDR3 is TGTGCCAGCAGCTTAATGGGACAGGGAGATGAGCAGTTCTTC.

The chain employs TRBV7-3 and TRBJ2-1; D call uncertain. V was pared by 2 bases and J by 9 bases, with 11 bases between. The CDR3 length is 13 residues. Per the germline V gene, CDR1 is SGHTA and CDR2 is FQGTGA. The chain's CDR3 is CASSLYAAREQFF. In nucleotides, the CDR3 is TGTGCCAGCAGCTTATATGCGGCGCGTGAGCAGTTCTTC. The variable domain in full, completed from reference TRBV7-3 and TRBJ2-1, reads GAGVSQTPSNKVTEKGKYVELRCDPISGHTALYWYRQSLGQGPEFLIYFQGTGAADDSGLPNDRFFAVRPEGSVSTLKIQRTERGDSAVYLCASSLYAAREQFFGPGTRLTVL.

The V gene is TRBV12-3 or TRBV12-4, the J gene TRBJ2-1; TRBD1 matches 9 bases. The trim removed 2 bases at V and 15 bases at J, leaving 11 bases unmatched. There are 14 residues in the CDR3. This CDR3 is CASSLRGVTGGTFF. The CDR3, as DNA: TGTGCCAGCAGTTTAAGGGGGGTCACAGGGGGCACGTTCTTC.

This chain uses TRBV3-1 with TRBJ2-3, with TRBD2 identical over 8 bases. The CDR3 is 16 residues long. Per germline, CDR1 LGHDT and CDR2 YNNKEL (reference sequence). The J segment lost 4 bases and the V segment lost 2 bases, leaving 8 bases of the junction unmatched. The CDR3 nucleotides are TGTGCCAGCAGCCAACTGCCGGGACTAGGAGCAGATACGCAGTATTTT. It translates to CASSQLPGLGADTQYF.

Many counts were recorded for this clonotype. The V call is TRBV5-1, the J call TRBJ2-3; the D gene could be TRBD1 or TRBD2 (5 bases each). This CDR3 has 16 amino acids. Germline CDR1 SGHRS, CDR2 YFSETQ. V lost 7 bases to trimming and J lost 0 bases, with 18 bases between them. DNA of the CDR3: TGCGCCAGCTGCCTCATGCCAGGGAGAAGCACAGATACGCAGTATTTT. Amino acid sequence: CASCLMPGRSTDTQYF.

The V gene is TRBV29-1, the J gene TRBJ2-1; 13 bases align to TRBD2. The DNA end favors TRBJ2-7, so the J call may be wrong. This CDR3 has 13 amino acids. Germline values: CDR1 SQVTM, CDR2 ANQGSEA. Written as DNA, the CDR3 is TGCAGCGTTGGGACTAGCGGGGGTAATGAGCAGTACTTC. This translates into CSVGTSGGNEQYF.

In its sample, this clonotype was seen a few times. In nucleotides, the CDR3 is TGTGCCAGCAGTAAGAGTGAGATCCCTCAGACCCAGTACTTC. Its protein product is CASSKSEIPQTQYF. The J gene is TRBJ2-5, the V gene TRBV12-3 or TRBV12-4; D not resolved. The V end lost 5 bases, the J end lost 6 bases, and 16 bases lay between the germline ends. This CDR3 is built from 14 residues.

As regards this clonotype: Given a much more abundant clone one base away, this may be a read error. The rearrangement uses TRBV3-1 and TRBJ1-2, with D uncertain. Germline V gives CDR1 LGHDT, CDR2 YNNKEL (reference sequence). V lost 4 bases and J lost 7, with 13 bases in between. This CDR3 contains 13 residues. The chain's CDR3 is CASSRSSLSGYTF. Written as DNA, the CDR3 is TGTGCCAGCAGCCGTAGCAGCCTCAGTGGCTACACCTTC. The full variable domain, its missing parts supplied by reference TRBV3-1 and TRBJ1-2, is DTAVSQTPKYLVTQMGNDKSIKCEQNLGHDTMYWYKQDSKKFLKIMFSYNNKELIINETVPNRFSPKSPDKAHLNLHINSLELGDSAVYFCASSRSSLSGYTFGSGTRLTVV.

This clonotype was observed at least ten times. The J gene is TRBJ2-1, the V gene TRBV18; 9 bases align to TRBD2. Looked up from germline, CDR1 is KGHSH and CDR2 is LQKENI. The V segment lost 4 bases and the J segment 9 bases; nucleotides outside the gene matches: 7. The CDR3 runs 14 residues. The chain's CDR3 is CASSREREVGEQFF. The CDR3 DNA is TGTGCCAGCTCACGGGAGCGGGAGGTCGGTGAGCAGTTCTTC.

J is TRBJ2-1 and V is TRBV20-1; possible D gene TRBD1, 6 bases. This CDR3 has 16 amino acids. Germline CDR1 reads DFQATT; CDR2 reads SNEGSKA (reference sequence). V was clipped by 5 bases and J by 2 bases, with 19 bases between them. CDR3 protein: CSAQRSRGTTYNEQFF. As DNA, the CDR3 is TGCAGTGCTCAACGAAGCAGGGGTACCACCTACAATGAGCAGTTCTTC.

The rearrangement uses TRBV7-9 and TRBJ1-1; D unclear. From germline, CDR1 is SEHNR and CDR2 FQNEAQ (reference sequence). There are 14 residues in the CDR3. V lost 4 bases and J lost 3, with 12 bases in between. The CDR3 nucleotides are TGTGCCAGCAGCTCAGGTCAATTTCACACTGAAGCTTTCTTT. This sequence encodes CASSSGQFHTEAFF.

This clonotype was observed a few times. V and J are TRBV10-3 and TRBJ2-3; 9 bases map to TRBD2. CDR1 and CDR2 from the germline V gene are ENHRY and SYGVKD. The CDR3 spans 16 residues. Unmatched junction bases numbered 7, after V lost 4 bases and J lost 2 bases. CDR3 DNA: TGTGCCATCAGTGGGTTAGCGGGGGACTCCACAGATACGCAGTATTTT. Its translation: CAISGLAGDSTDTQYF.

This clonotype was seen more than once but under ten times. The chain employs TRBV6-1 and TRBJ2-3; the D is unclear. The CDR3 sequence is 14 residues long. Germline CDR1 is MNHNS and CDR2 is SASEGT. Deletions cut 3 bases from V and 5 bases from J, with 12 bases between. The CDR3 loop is CASSDVLGRDTQYF. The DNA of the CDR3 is TGTGCCAGCAGTGATGTACTGGGCAGAGATACGCAGTATTTT.

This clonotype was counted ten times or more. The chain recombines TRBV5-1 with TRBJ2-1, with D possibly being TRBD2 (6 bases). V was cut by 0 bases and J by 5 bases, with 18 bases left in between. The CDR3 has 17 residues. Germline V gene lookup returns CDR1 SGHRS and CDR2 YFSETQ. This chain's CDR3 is CASSLAVGGNGDNEQFF. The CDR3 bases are TGCGCCAGCAGCTTGGCCGTCGGCGGGAATGGCGACAATGAGCAGTTCTTC.

CDR3: CASERTSGRVLETQYF. As DNA, the CDR3 is TGTGCCAGCGAACGGACTAGCGGGAGGGTATTGGAGACCCAGTACTTC. The chain employs TRBV2 and TRBJ2-5; 15 nucleotides agree with TRBD2. Germline V lookup: CDR1 SNHLY, CDR2 FYNNEI. The V gene end was trimmed by 8 bases and the J gene end by 5 bases; junction bases not matched to a gene: 9. CDR3 length equals 16 residues.

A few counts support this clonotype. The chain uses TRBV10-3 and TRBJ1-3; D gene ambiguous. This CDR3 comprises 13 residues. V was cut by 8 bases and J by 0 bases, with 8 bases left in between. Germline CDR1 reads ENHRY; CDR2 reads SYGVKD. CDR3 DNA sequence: TGTGCCATCGAGAAGGTCTCTGGAAACACCATATATTTT. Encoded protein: CAIEKVSGNTIYF.

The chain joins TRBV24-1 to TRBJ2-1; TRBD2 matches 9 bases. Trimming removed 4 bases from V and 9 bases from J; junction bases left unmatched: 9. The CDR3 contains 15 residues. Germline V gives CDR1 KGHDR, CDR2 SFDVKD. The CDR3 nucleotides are TGTGCCACCAGTGACCTTAGCGGGAGTGGGGGTGAGCAGTTCTTC. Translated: CATSDLSGSGGEQFF.

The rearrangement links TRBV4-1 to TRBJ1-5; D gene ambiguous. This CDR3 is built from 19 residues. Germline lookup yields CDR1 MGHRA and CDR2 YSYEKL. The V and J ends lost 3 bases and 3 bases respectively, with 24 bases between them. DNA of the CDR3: TGCGCCAGCAGCCACCCAAGTTGGGCCGACCGGAGTTCCAATCAGCCCCAGCATTTT. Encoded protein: CASSHPSWADRSSNQPQHF.

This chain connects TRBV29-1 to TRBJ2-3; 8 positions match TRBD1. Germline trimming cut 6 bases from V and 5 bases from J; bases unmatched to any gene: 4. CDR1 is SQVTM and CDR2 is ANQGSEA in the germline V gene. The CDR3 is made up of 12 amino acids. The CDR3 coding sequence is TGCAGCGTGACCAGGGGGCAAGATACGCAGTATTTT. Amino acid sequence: CSVTRGQDTQYF.

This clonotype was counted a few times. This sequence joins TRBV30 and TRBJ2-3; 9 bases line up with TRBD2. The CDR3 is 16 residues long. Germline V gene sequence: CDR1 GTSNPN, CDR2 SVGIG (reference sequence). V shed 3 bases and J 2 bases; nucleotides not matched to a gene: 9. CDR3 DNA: TGTGCCTGGAGGCGGCGCGCGGGGGGGAACACAGATACGCAGTATTTT. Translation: CAWRRRAGGNTDTQYF.